These T cell receptor beta chains were read from a single sample in a study of identical twins. MiXCR was run by TCRdb on the 5' RACE reads, yielding one entry per CDR3 protein. The table shows fewer than 350,000 distinct CDR3 sequences, with 6.5% to 9.5% occurring only once. These data also featured in a second study, about yellow fever vaccine responses in identical twins.

The sequenced sample was memory (CD45RO+) T cells sorted from blood. These receptors were obtained from a woman between 18 and 29 years old in good health. CDR3s include the opening cysteine and the closing phenylalanine or tryptophan. A D gene is named only where the DNA matches it firmly. Clone sizes are given selectively: once, few, many, or a class where the clone is expanded.

v_gene,d_gene,j_gene,abundance,CDR3aa,CDR3nt
TRBV4-1,NA,TRBJ2-3,few,CASSQDAAWRDPSTDTQYF,TGCGCCAGCAGCCAAGATGCGGCGTGGCGGGACCCTAGCACAGATACGCAGTATTTT
TRBV6-1,TRBD1,TRBJ1-6,few,CASSRGGTGVSPLHF,TGTGCCAGCAGCCGGGGCGGGACAGGGGTCTCACCCCTCCACTTT
TRBV13,NA,TRBJ2-5,many,CASSRAGETQYF,TGTGCCAGCAGCCGCGCCGGAGAGACCCAGTACTTC
TRBV11-2,NA,TRBJ2-2,many,CASSFTGNGELFF,TGTGCCAGCAGCTTTACCGGGAACGGGGAGCTGTTTTTT
TRBV9,NA,TRBJ1-6,few,CASSVLDRFNSPLHF,TGTGCCAGCAGCGTATTAGACAGGTTTAATTCACCCCTCCACTTT
TRBV15,TRBD2,TRBJ2-1,few,CATSRDPSGRAHNEQFF,TGTGCCACCAGCAGAGATCCGAGCGGGAGAGCCCACAATGAGCAGTTCTTC
TRBV10-3,TRBD2,TRBJ2-2,few,CAISSRERGNTGELFF,TGTGCCATCAGCTCTAGGGAGCGGGGGAACACCGGGGAGCTGTTTTTT
TRBV12-3/TRBV12-4,TRBD1,TRBJ2-7,many,CASRDRDYEQYF,TGTGCCAGCAGGGACAGGGACTACGAGCAGTACTTC
TRBV7-8,NA,TRBJ2-1,NA,CASSLVRGSGAYNEQFF,TGTGCCAGCAGCTTAGTGAGGGGCTCAGGAGCCTACAATGAGCAGTTCTTC
TRBV27,TRBD2,TRBJ2-7,many,CASSPRLAGIYEQYF,TGTGCCAGCAGCCCAAGACTAGCGGGAATCTACGAGCAGTACTTC
TRBV5-1,NA,TRBJ2-1,many,CASSLERGRGGNEQFF,TGCGCCAGCAGCTTAGAAAGGGGTAGAGGAGGCAATGAGCAGTTCTTC
TRBV15,TRBD1,TRBJ2-2,many,CATSRILVGTAFTGELFF,TGTGCCACCAGCAGAATCCTAGTGGGGACAGCTTTTACCGGGGAGCTGTTTTTT
TRBV24-1,TRBD1,TRBJ2-1,NA,CATTASPGQASEQFF,TGTGCCACCACCGCCTCCCCGGGACAGGCTAGTGAGCAGTTCTTC
TRBV29-1,NA,TRBJ1-3,many,CSTRGAENTIYF,TGCAGCACCCGGGGGGCTGAAAACACCATATATTTT
TRBV5-1,NA,TRBJ1-2,few,CASSFDRDYGYTF,TGCGCCAGCAGCTTTGACAGAGACTATGGCTACACCTTC
TRBV10-3,NA,TRBJ2-6,few,CAISEVSSGANVLTF,TGTGCCATCAGTGAGGTGAGCTCTGGGGCCAACGTCCTGACTTTC
TRBV12-3/TRBV12-4,NA,TRBJ2-2,NA,CASCFPAFDATVDTGELFF,TGTGCCAGCTGTTTTCCAGCTTTCGACGCTACTGTGGACACCGGGGAGCTGTTTTTT
TRBV20-1,NA,TRBJ1-1,NA,CSARRALGTEAFF,TGCAGTGCCCGCAGGGCGCTTGGGACTGAAGCTTTCTTT
TRBV7-8,NA,TRBJ2-7,NA,CASSLGFYEQYF,TGTGCCAGCAGCTTAGGATTCTACGAGCAGTACTTC
TRBV7-7,TRBD1,TRBJ2-2,few,CASSQGGVNHGELFF,TGTGCCAGCAGCCAAGGGGGCGTAAATCACGGGGAGCTGTTTTTT
TRBV4-2,TRBD2,TRBJ2-3,many,CASSQIAGPGADTQYF,TGTGCCAGCAGCCAAATAGCGGGGCCCGGGGCAGATACGCAGTATTTT
TRBV11-2,TRBD2,TRBJ2-4,many,CASSSLALAGGTKNIQYF,TGTGCCAGCAGCTCCCTAGCGTTGGCGGGGGGCACAAAAAACATTCAGTACTTC
TRBV27,TRBD1,TRBJ2-7,NA,CASSGDRTGSSYEQYF,TGTGCCAGCAGTGGAGACCGGACAGGGAGCTCCTACGAGCAGTACTTC
TRBV20-1,TRBD2,TRBJ2-1,many,CSAIPTSGLHEQFF,TGCAGTGCTATCCCGACTAGCGGGTTGCATGAGCAGTTCTTC
TRBV12-3/TRBV12-4,NA,TRBJ2-4,many,CASSLYKAKNIQYF,TGTGCCAGCAGTTTGTATAAAGCCAAAAACATTCAGTACTTC
TRBV14,TRBD1,TRBJ1-1,many,CASRSLGTGRTEAFF,TGTGCCAGCAGATCCCTGGGGACAGGGCGGACTGAAGCTTTCTTT
TRBV10-3,TRBD2,TRBJ2-3,many,CAISESGLAGGRSTDTQYF,TGTGCCATCAGTGAGTCTGGATTAGCGGGGGGGCGCTCCACAGATACGCAGTATTTT
TRBV12-3/TRBV12-4,TRBD2,TRBJ2-1,many,CASRRSGTSYNEQFF,TGTGCCAGCAGACGGAGCGGGACCTCCTACAATGAGCAGTTCTTC
TRBV6-1,TRBD1,TRBJ2-3,many,CASSGTGTGFLQYF,TGTGCCAGCAGTGGGACCGGGACAGGGTTTTTGCAGTATTTT
TRBV5-1,TRBD2,TRBJ2-3,many,CASSLGATSGGISSTDTQYF,TGCGCCAGCAGCTTGGGGGCTACTAGCGGGGGCATCTCTAGCACAGATACGCAGTATTTT
TRBV29-1,TRBD2,TRBJ2-1,many,CSVGTSGRDEQFF,TGCAGCGTGGGGACTAGCGGGAGAGATGAGCAGTTCTTC
TRBV6-1,TRBD1,TRBJ2-3,few,CASSGTGGETDTQYF,TGTGCCAGCAGTGGCACAGGGGGCGAGACAGATACGCAGTATTTT
TRBV2,NA,TRBJ2-3,few,CASVRELTDTQYF,TGTGCCAGCGTACGGGAGCTCACAGATACGCAGTATTTT
TRBV24-1,NA,TRBJ2-1,few,CATSHGLHYNEQFF,TGTGCCACCAGCCACGGACTACATTACAATGAGCAGTTCTTC
TRBV7-9,NA,TRBJ1-1,NA,CASSFGRGTEAFF,TGTGCCAGCAGCTTTGGAAGGGGAACTGAAGCTTTCTTT
TRBV6-1,NA,TRBJ2-5,NA,CASSPPPPNLQETQYF,TGTGCCAGCAGTCCCCCTCCCCCGAACCTTCAAGAGACCCAGTACTTC
TRBV20-1,NA,TRBJ1-1,many,CSASGPFMNTEAFF,TGCAGTGCTTCGGGGCCCTTCATGAACACTGAAGCTTTCTTT
TRBV6-2/TRBV6-3,TRBD2,TRBJ2-1,few,CASSYSGAGGGGNEQFF,TGTGCCAGCAGTTACTCGGGTGCGGGAGGGGGGGGCAATGAGCAGTTCTTC
TRBV20-1,NA,TRBJ2-1,few,CSATHGTDPQEQFF,TGCAGTGCTACCCACGGGACTGACCCTCAGGAGCAGTTCTTC
TRBV12-3/TRBV12-4,TRBD1,TRBJ1-5,many,CASSYRGFQPQHF,TGTGCCAGCAGCTACAGGGGGTTTCAGCCCCAGCATTTT
TRBV20-1,NA,TRBJ1-2,NA,CSTRRDGPAGYTF,TGCAGTACTAGACGGGACGGTCCCGCCGGCTACACCTTC
TRBV12-3/TRBV12-4,NA,TRBJ2-7,many,CASSPVPGIEQYF,TGTGCCAGCAGTCCGGTTCCTGGTATAGAGCAGTACTTC
TRBV4-2,NA,TRBJ1-1,NA,CASSQESFWDAEAFF,TGTGCCAGCAGCCAAGAAAGTTTTTGGGACGCTGAAGCTTTCTTT
TRBV11-2,TRBD2,TRBJ2-7,few,CASTISLAGGDYEQYF,TGTGCCAGCACCATCTCACTAGCGGGAGGGGACTACGAGCAGTACTTC
TRBV5-1,NA,TRBJ1-6,many,CASSPSDQNSPLHF,TGCGCCAGCAGCCCATCGGACCAGAATTCACCCCTCCACTTT
TRBV20-1,NA,TRBJ1-5,few,CSATGFNQPQHF,TGCAGTGCTACCGGGTTCAATCAGCCCCAGCATTTT
TRBV29-1,TRBD1,TRBJ2-1,many,CSGSRTGDYNEQFF,TGCAGCGGCAGTCGGACAGGGGACTACAATGAGCAGTTCTTC
TRBV20-1,NA,TRBJ2-1,NA,CSARGDSSHNEQFF,TGCAGTGCTAGGGGAGACAGCTCCCACAATGAGCAGTTCTTC
TRBV20-1,NA,TRBJ2-3,NA,CSATAQPPDTQYF,TGCAGTGCTACAGCGCAGCCCCCAGATACGCAGTATTTT
TRBV12-3/TRBV12-4,NA,TRBJ1-2,many,CASSYGRSYGYTF,TGTGCCAGCAGTTACGGCCGGAGCTATGGCTACACCTTC
TRBV5-1,NA,TRBJ2-3,many,CASSRRPVDSTDTQYF,TGCGCCAGCAGCCGACGCCCCGTCGACAGCACAGATACGCAGTATTTT